These 19 T cell receptor beta chains came from one sample sequenced in a study of cytomegalovirus exposure and HLA in healthy donors. Primers included in the PCR were 60 Vbeta and 13 Jbeta primers. Clones were read by immunoSEQ multiplex PCR, and TCRdb kept only the in-frame ones, dropping some. Its table records just over 80,000 clones. Material: PBMCs. Source of these receptors: a woman between 25 and 40 years old in good health and CMV-seronegative.

Here the CDR3 reads CASSPGLAGVREQYF. The CDR3 DNA sequence: TGTGCCAGCAGCCCTGGACTAGCGGGAGTACGCGAGCAGTACTTC. V gene TRBV4-2 combines with J gene TRBJ2-7; 13 positions match TRBD2. The trim removed 4 bases at V and 6 bases at J, leaving 6 bases unmatched. The CDR3 is made up of 15 amino acids. The germline gives CDR1 LGHNA, CDR2 YNFKEQ.

The rearrangement links TRBV19 to TRBJ2-2; tentatively, D is TRBD1 (7 bases). V lost 6 bases and J lost 4, with 15 bases in between. The CDR3 has 15 amino acids. Germline CDR1 is LNHDA and CDR2 is SQIVND (reference sequence). The chain's CDR3 is CASSPFQGGTGELFF. The CDR3 coding sequence is TGTGCCAGTAGCCCCTTCCAGGGGGGCACCGGGGAGCTGTTTTTT.

The chain couples TRBV27 to TRBJ2-2; maybe TRBD1 (6 bases). With 5 bases removed from V and 1 base from J, the gap between germline ends came to 14 bases. This CDR3 region has 16 residues. CDR1 is MNHEY and CDR2 is SMNVEV in the germline V gene (reference sequence). Here the CDR3 reads CASSLIQGRNTGELFF. DNA of the CDR3: TGTGCCAGCAGTCTAATACAGGGCCGGAACACCGGGGAGCTGTTTTTT.

The chain has TRBV30 and TRBJ2-2; D is undetermined. This CDR3 comprises 15 residues. Trimming pared 1 base from V and 4 bases from J, leaving 13 bases between. Germline V gene lookup returns CDR1 GTSNPN and CDR2 SVGIG (reference sequence). The CDR3 coding sequence is TGTGCCTGGAGTGGCTCCAGCGTCGTCACCGGGGAGCTGTTTTTT. Amino acids: CAWSGSSVVTGELFF.

The rearrangement joins TRBV6-6 to TRBJ2-1; unclear D gene. V dropped 3 bases and J dropped 10 bases, with 7 bases sitting between them. Germline V gene lookup returns CDR1 MNHNY and CDR2 SVGAGI (reference sequence). The CDR3 runs 11 residues. The CDR3, as DNA: TGTGCCAGCAGTTATCAGGAAGAGCAGTTCTTC. As protein: CASSYQEEQFF.

As DNA, the CDR3 is TGCGCCAGCCGAAATGGACGGGACAGGGGACACACTGAAGCTTTCTTT. Translation: CASRNGRDRGHTEAFF. V and J are TRBV5-1 and TRBJ1-1; 10 positions agree with TRBD1. CDR3 size: 16 residues. Trimming at V came to 7 bases and at J to 3 bases, leaving 12 bases not matched to a gene. CDR1 is SGHRS, CDR2 YFSETQ, per germline.

Details on this clone: A read error may produce the germline difference seen at one junction end. Additional DNA sequences in this sample encode the identical CDR3. The rearrangement links TRBV7-2 to TRBJ1-6; D remains ambiguous. The germline CDR1 and CDR2 sequences are SGHTA and FQGNSA. This CDR3 has 14 residues. The CDR3 loop reads CASSLVTGGSPLHF. DNA for the CDR3: TGTGCCAGCAGCTTAGTGACCGGAGGATCACCCCTACACTTT.

V usage is TRBV4-1 and J usage is TRBJ1-2, with a tentative D call TRBD1 (6 bases). The CDR3 is 15 amino acids. V lost 5 bases, J lost 6 bases, and 19 bases lay in between. In germline, CDR1 is MGHRA, CDR2 YSYEKL. The CDR3 nucleotides are TGCGCCAGCAGCGAGAGCTTTAACAGGGAAAATGGCTACACCTTC. This sequence encodes CASSESFNRENGYTF.

V is TRBV13 and J is TRBJ1-2; 7 nucleotides agree with TRBD1. The CDR3 totals 16 residues. CDR1 is PRHDT, CDR2 FYEKMQ, per germline (reference sequence). The CDR3 sequence is CSTRARGARANYGYTF. The DNA for the CDR3 is TGTTCCACGAGGGCCAGGGGGGCGAGGGCTAACTATGGCTACACCTTC.

This chain uses TRBV19 with TRBJ2-2, with 8 bases identical to TRBD1. This CDR3 is built from 14 residues. Germline V gives CDR1 LNHDA, CDR2 SQIVND (reference sequence). After removal of 9 bases from V and 4 bases from J, the junction contained 7 bases not matched to a gene. CDR3 loop: CASGNRGSTGELFF. The CDR3 region has the DNA TGTGCCAGCGGTAACAGGGGGAGCACCGGGGAGCTGTTTTTT.

The CDR3, as DNA: TGTGCCAGCAGTGAAGAAGGGGTATATCAGCCCCAGCATTTT. Amino acid sequence: CASSEEGVYQPQHF. The chain links TRBV6-1 to TRBJ1-5; D is possibly TRBD1 (5 bases). Per germline, CDR1 MNHNS and CDR2 SASEGT. The V end lost 1 base, the J end lost 5 bases, and 9 bases lay between the germline ends. The CDR3 consists of 14 residues.

The rearrangement uses TRBV14 and TRBJ1-1, with D tentatively TRBD1 (5 bases). The CDR3 is made up of 16 amino acids. Trimming stripped 0 bases from V and 5 bases from J, with 16 bases between. Germline V gives CDR1 SGHDN, CDR2 FVKESK. CDR3 DNA sequence: TGTGCCAGCAGCCAAGATGCTGGATACCGGGGGACTGAAGCTTTCTTT. This codes for CASSQDAGYRGTEAFF.

This sequence joins TRBV19 and TRBJ2-5; TRBD1 aligns across 10 bases. The CDR3 is made up of 15 amino acids. With V trimmed by 5 bases and J by 5 bases, 8 bases remained unmatched. Germline V lookup: CDR1 LNHDA, CDR2 SQIVND (reference sequence). CDR3 nucleotide sequence: TGTGCCAGTAGTCCTACCGACAGGGGGCAGGAGACCCAGTACTTC. This codes for CASSPTDRGQETQYF.

The chain recombines TRBV29-1 with TRBJ2-1; possibly TRBD1 for D (7 bases). Germline V gene lookup returns CDR1 SQVTM and CDR2 ANQGSEA. V lost 7 bases to trimming and J lost 4 bases, with 17 bases between them. This CDR3 spans 14 amino acids. The DNA for the CDR3 is TGCAGCGCCCCAGGGCAGGGGGGATACAATGAGCAGTTCTTC. Its translation is CSAPGQGGYNEQFF.

A word on this clone: At one of its ends the junction is not consistent with the germline gene, which may arise from a read error. The chain joins TRBV5-1 to TRBJ1-6; 7 positions agree with TRBD1. Germline-derived CDR1 and CDR2 are SGHRS and YFSETQ. This CDR3 comprises 19 residues. CDR3 residues: CASSLYRGGVTGYNSPLYF. The CDR3 region has the DNA TGCGCCAGCAGCTTGTACAGGGGTGGGGTGACAGGATATAATTCACCCCTCTACTTT.

Notes on this clone: Other DNA sequences in the same sample also yield this CDR3. V usage is TRBV7-6 and J usage is TRBJ1-3; a weak D match, TRBD1 (5 bases). The CDR3 spans 15 residues. CDR1 is SGHVS and CDR2 is FNYEAQ in the germline V gene. Deletions cut 1 base from V and 0 bases from J, with 7 bases between. The CDR3 loop reads CASSLDRTSGNTIYF. The CDR3 DNA reads as TGTGCCAGCAGCTTAGACAGGACCTCTGGAAACACCATATATTTT.

The chain's CDR3 is CASSFRQGSDGYTF. For the CDR3, the DNA is TGTGCCAGCAGTTTCCGACAGGGGTCGGATGGCTACACCTTC. This chain uses TRBV6-5 with TRBJ1-2, with TRBD1 matching 8 bases. CDR3 size: 14 residues. CDR1 is MNHEY, CDR2 SVGAGI, per germline. The V and J ends lost 4 bases and 6 bases, in that order; junction bases with no gene match: 7.

Concerning this clone itself: Other DNA sequences of this sample code for an identical CDR3. The V call is TRBV6-5, the J call TRBJ1-6, with a weak D call TRBD1 (5 bases). CDR1 MNHEY and CDR2 SVGAGI come from the germline V gene. This CDR3 contains 14 residues. The V end was cut by 5 bases, the J end by 7 bases, with 12 bases between. Here the CDR3 DNA reads TGTGCCAGCAGTGACAGAAGCAGGAATTCACCCCTCCACTTT. Protein sequence: CASSDRSRNSPLHF.

The genes are TRBV18 and TRBJ2-7; D is undetermined. Trimming removed 3 bases from V and 4 bases from J, with 19 bases in between. The germline gives CDR1 KGHSH, CDR2 LQKENI. The CDR3 length is 16 residues. Written as DNA, the CDR3 is TGTGCCAGCTCACCCCCAGGCCCAATGGGTTCTTACGAGCAGTACTTC. Residues: CASSPPGPMGSYEQYF.